These 29 T cell receptor beta chains share one sample of origin, sequenced in a study of blood T cell repertoires in COVID-19. Data came from immunoSEQ multiplex PCR; TCRdb stores just in-frame clones and leaves some out. The sample contains under 350,000 clones, roughly 90% of which appear only once. Sequencing was done on a sample of PBMCs or T cells enriched from blood (not recorded which). These receptor sequences come from a man aged 55-75 years who had recovered from COVID-19.

V and J are TRBV5-4 and TRBJ2-7; 8 nucleotides line up with TRBD1. The CDR3 length is 15 residues. The V gene end was trimmed by 0 bases and the J gene end by 3 bases; junction bases not matched to a gene: 5. Per the germline V gene, CDR1 is SGHNT and CDR2 is YYREEE (reference sequence). CDR3 residues: CASSLGSDRVYEQYF. CDR3 bases: TGTGCCAGCAGCTTGGGTTCGGACAGGGTCTACGAGCAGTACTTC.

The V and J genes are TRBV5-1 and TRBJ1-2, with 9 nucleotides matching TRBD1. V lost 1 base, J lost 8 bases, and 18 bases stayed unmatched. There are 18 residues in the CDR3. Germline V gives CDR1 SGHRS, CDR2 YFSETQ. Here the CDR3 DNA reads TGCGCCAGCAGCTTGACACCGCTACAATCGGGACAGGGAGGGGGCTACACCTTC. Its translation is CASSLTPLQSGQGGGYTF.

The chain links TRBV7-9 to TRBJ1-5, with D perhaps matching TRBD1 (5 bases). The germline CDR1 and CDR2 sequences are SEHNR and FQNEAQ (reference sequence). The CDR3 runs 16 residues. The V gene lost 2 bases and the J gene lost 2 bases, with 13 bases spanning the gap. CDR3 protein: CASSLYQGIGNQPQHF. Written as DNA, the CDR3 is TGTGCCAGCAGCTTATATCAGGGAATCGGCAATCAGCCCCAGCATTTT.

The chain combines TRBV13 with TRBJ2-3; TRBD1 is a possible D gene (6 bases). Germline CDR1 reads PRHDT; CDR2 reads FYEKMQ (reference sequence). V was cut by 3 bases and J by 4 bases, with 11 bases left in between. This CDR3 spans 14 amino acids. CDR3 nucleotide sequence: TGTGCCAGCAGCTTCGTTGGGGGCTCAGATACGCAGTATTTT. It specifies CASSFVGGSDTQYF.

The CDR3 region has the DNA TGTGCCAGCTCACCACCCGGGGTTACAGGGTGGCGGAGACTGACTGAAGCTTTCTTT. This codes for CASSPPGVTGWRRLTEAFF. The chain recombines TRBV18 with TRBJ1-1, with D perhaps matching TRBD1 (6 bases). Trimming took off 0 bases at V and 5 bases at J, with 25 bases between the two ends. There are 19 residues in the CDR3. CDR1 and CDR2 (germline): KGHSH, LQKENI.

The chain combines TRBV5-1 with TRBJ1-3; 9 bases map to TRBD1. The trim removed 1 base at V and 4 bases at J, leaving 6 bases unmatched. Germline V lookup: CDR1 SGHRS, CDR2 YFSETQ. The CDR3 extends over 16 amino acids. The CDR3 region is CASSLSGTGSGNTIYF. CDR3 sequence (DNA): TGCGCCAGCAGCTTGTCCGGGACAGGGTCAGGAAACACCATATATTTT.

This chain links TRBV10-3 with TRBJ1-6; D is possibly TRBD1 (5 bases). V lost 0 bases and J 0 bases, leaving 12 bases between the germline ends. The CDR3 extends over 18 amino acids. Per germline, CDR1 ENHRY and CDR2 SYGVKD. In DNA, the CDR3 is TGTGCCATCAGTGAGTCCCCAGGGAGGGCCTCCTATAATTCACCCCTCCACTTT. Translation: CAISESPGRASYNSPLHF.

The V and J genes are TRBV4-3 and TRBJ1-3; D gene ambiguous. Germline-derived CDR1 and CDR2 are LGHNA and YSLEER. Between the trimmed V and J ends, which lost 0 bases and 2 bases, there was a span of 11 bases. The CDR3 is 16 amino acids. The CDR3: CASSQDRETTGNTIYF. The DNA for the CDR3 is TGCGCCAGCAGCCAAGATAGAGAAACGACTGGAAACACCATATATTTT.

The chain couples TRBV4-2 to TRBJ2-5; perhaps TRBD1 as D (6 bases). The CDR3 is 14 amino acids. CDR1 is LGHNA, CDR2 YNFKEQ, per germline. V lost 0 bases to trimming and J lost 5 bases, with 10 bases between them. As DNA, the CDR3 is TGTGCCAGCAGCCAAGAATCGAGGGGGGAGACCCAGTACTTC. This codes for CASSQESRGETQYF.

This rearrangement joins TRBV30 to TRBJ1-4; no clear D gene. V was shortened by 2 bases and J by 7 bases, with 11 bases between the two germline ends. Germline-derived CDR1 and CDR2 are GTSNPN and SVGIG (reference sequence). CDR3 length: 13 residues. The CDR3 region has the DNA TGTGCCTGGAGTCCCTCGTTCGGTGAAAAACTGTTTTTT. This sequence encodes CAWSPSFGEKLFF.

The V gene is TRBV2, the J gene TRBJ1-5; D ambiguous. The CDR3 has 11 residues. Trimming cost V 8 bases and J 5 bases, with 7 bases left between them. Germline values: CDR1 SNHLY, CDR2 FYNNEI. The CDR3 is CASSYDQPQHF. CDR3 nucleotides: TGTGCCAGCTCGTATGATCAGCCCCAGCATTTT.

This clone was recorded only once. V and J are TRBV28 and TRBJ1-5; possibly TRBD1 for D (6 bases). The germline gives CDR1 MDHEN, CDR2 SYDVKM. The CDR3 loop spans 14 amino acids. V was shortened by 6 bases and J by 9 bases, with 18 bases between the two germline ends. The CDR3, as DNA: TGTGCCAGCAGCGCACAGGGATGGGTTCGGCCCCAGCATTTT. Translating gives CASSAQGWVRPQHF.

The rearrangement joins TRBV30 to TRBJ2-5, with a possible D match to TRBD1 (5 bases). There are 14 residues in the CDR3. Trimming removed 0 bases from V and 1 base from J, with 9 bases in between. Germline V gene sequence: CDR1 GTSNPN, CDR2 SVGIG (reference sequence). As DNA, the CDR3 is TGTGCCTGGAGTGTACTGGGGCTCCAAGAGACCCAGTACTTC. This codes for CAWSVLGLQETQYF.

The genes are TRBV6-5 and TRBJ2-7; D possibly corresponds to TRBD2 (6 bases). Germline V lookup: CDR1 MNHEY, CDR2 SVGAGI. The V end was cut by 4 bases, the J end by 1 base, with 17 bases between. The CDR3 totals 16 residues. CDR3 region: CASSSRGGARSYEQYF. The CDR3 DNA reads TGTGCCAGCAGTTCCCGGGGCGGGGCCCGGTCCTACGAGCAGTACTTC.

The J gene is TRBJ2-3, the V gene TRBV29-1, with D maybe TRBD1 (6 bases). Germline V gives CDR1 SQVTM, CDR2 ANQGSEA. V was clipped by 6 bases and J by 0 bases, with 16 bases between them. The CDR3 loop spans 15 amino acids. The CDR3 spells CSVASGTSSTDTQYF. The CDR3 DNA reads TGCAGCGTGGCGTCCGGGACAAGTAGCACAGATACGCAGTATTTT.

The chain recombines TRBV19 with TRBJ1-2; unclear D gene. Germline CDR1 LNHDA, CDR2 SQIVND (reference sequence). The V end was cut by 5 bases, the J end by 7 bases, with 8 bases between. This CDR3 is 11 amino acids long. CDR3 nucleotide sequence: TGTGCCAGTAGTTCGTATAGTGGCTACACCTTC. Translation gives CASSSYSGYTF.

V and J are TRBV27 and TRBJ2-1; maybe TRBD1 (6 bases). There are 14 residues in the CDR3. V gave up 5 bases and J gave up 6 bases, with 14 bases separating them. From germline, CDR1 is MNHEY and CDR2 SMNVEV (reference sequence). The CDR3 bases are TGTGCCAGCAGTCCACAGGGTCGAAGCAATGAGCAGTTCTTC. Its translation is CASSPQGRSNEQFF.

This clone came up once. The CDR3 DNA reads as TGCAGCGCGTATACAGGGTTCGGTGAAGCTTTCTTT. Protein sequence: CSAYTGFGEAFF. V and J are TRBV29-1 and TRBJ1-1, with D possibly matching TRBD1 (6 bases). The V gene's germline CDR1 is SQVTM and CDR2 ANQGSEA. The CDR3 extends over 12 amino acids. Deletions cut 7 bases from V and 7 bases from J, with 16 bases between.

The chain carries TRBV9 and TRBJ2-3; a possible D gene is TRBD1 (6 bases). Trimming took 3 bases from V and 6 from J, leaving 14 bases between them. This CDR3 contains 14 residues. Germline lookup yields CDR1 SGDLS and CDR2 YYNGEE. CDR3 loop: CASSEQQGGDTQYF. CDR3 in DNA: TGTGCCAGCAGCGAACAACAGGGTGGGGATACGCAGTATTTT.

The chain joins TRBV5-1 to TRBJ1-1; no firm D call. CDR3 length: 15 amino acids. Germline V gene data show CDR1 as SGHRS and CDR2 as YFSETQ. Trimming removed 0 bases at V and 1 base at J, with 10 bases between. The CDR3 here is CASSLAGVGNTEAFF. For the CDR3, the DNA is TGCGCCAGCAGCTTGGCCGGTGTCGGGAACACTGAAGCTTTCTTT.

The chain employs TRBV7-2 and TRBJ2-4; no reliable D call. Germline V gene data show CDR1 as SGHTA and CDR2 as FQGNSA. The CDR3 runs 14 residues. Trimming shortened V by 2 bases and J by 7 bases, and 12 bases separated the two germline ends. In DNA, the CDR3 is TGTGCCAGCAGCTTAAGTGGCCCAGGTAACATTCAGTACTTC. Encoded protein: CASSLSGPGNIQYF. Together with reference TRBV7-2 and TRBJ2-4, the CDR3 gives the full variable domain: GAGVSQSPSNKVTEKGKDVELRCDPISGHTALYWYRQSLGQGLEFLIYFQGNSAPDKSGLPSDRFSAERTGGSVSTLTIQRTQQEDSAVYLCASSLSGPGNIQYFGAGTRLSVL.

This clone was counted between two and nine times. The V call is TRBV5-4, the J call TRBJ1-1; the D is unclear. The germline gives CDR1 SGHNT, CDR2 YYREEE (reference sequence). Deletions cut 0 bases from V and 0 bases from J, with 9 bases between. This CDR3 is 15 amino acids long. In DNA, the CDR3 is TGTGCCAGCAGCTTGGCCCAGAACATGAACACTGAAGCTTTCTTT. Its translation is CASSLAQNMNTEAFF.

The chain joins TRBV7-9 to TRBJ1-2; 7 bases map to TRBD1. Trimming cost V 5 bases and J 0 bases; bases outside gene matches: 6. This CDR3 has 15 amino acids. Germline V gene lookup returns CDR1 SEHNR and CDR2 FQNEAQ (reference sequence). CDR3 in DNA: TGTGCCAGCAGCAAACAGGGGAGTGCTAACTATGGCTACACCTTC. Its protein is CASSKQGSANYGYTF.

The V and J genes are TRBV7-2 and TRBJ2-1; tentatively, D is TRBD1 (6 bases). CDR3 length: 13 amino acids. V dropped 6 bases and J dropped 5 bases, with 11 bases sitting between them. From germline, CDR1 is SGHTA and CDR2 FQGNSA. The CDR3 nucleotides read TGTGCCAGCAGGGACAGATTGGACAATGAGCAGTTCTTC. This translates into CASRDRLDNEQFF.

This clone showed up just once. The J gene is TRBJ1-3, the V gene TRBV10-3, with D unclear. The CDR3 is 14 amino acids. Trimming took 3 bases from V and 0 from J, leaving 6 bases between them. Germline V gives CDR1 ENHRY, CDR2 SYGVKD. Here the CDR3 reads CAISDSPSGNTIYF. In DNA form, the CDR3 reads TGTGCCATCAGTGACAGTCCCTCTGGAAACACCATATATTTT.

The gene calls are TRBV27 and TRBJ2-1; TRBD1 is a possible D gene (5 bases). Trimming stripped 1 base from V and 5 bases from J, with 9 bases between. The germline V gene has CDR1 MNHEY and CDR2 SMNVEV (reference sequence). This CDR3 is built from 14 residues. CDR3 bases: TGTGCCAGCAGTTTATTCTGGGGCGACAATGAGCAGTTCTTC. The encoded protein is CASSLFWGDNEQFF.

The chain recombines TRBV2 with TRBJ1-2; tentatively, D is TRBD1 (5 bases). CDR3 length equals 14 residues. The V end lost 7 bases, the J end lost 4 bases, and 16 bases lay between the germline ends. CDR1 is SNHLY, CDR2 FYNNEI, per germline. DNA for the CDR3: TGTGCCAGCAACCCCAGGGCCGAGATCTATGGCTACACCTTC. Its translation is CASNPRAEIYGYTF.

This sequence joins TRBV29-1 and TRBJ2-5; 9 bases are shared with TRBD1. Germline V gene lookup returns CDR1 SQVTM and CDR2 ANQGSEA. Unmatched junction bases numbered 6, after V lost 5 bases and J lost 5 bases. The CDR3 length is 13 residues. The CDR3 spells CSVQQGARETQYF. CDR3 DNA: TGCAGCGTTCAACAGGGGGCGCGGGAGACCCAGTACTTC. The full variable domain, rest sourced from reference TRBV29-1 and TRBJ2-5, is SAVISQKPSRDICQRGTSLTIQCQVDSQVTMMFWYRQQPGQSLTLIATANQGSEATYESGFVIDKFPISRPNLTFSTLTVSNMSPEDSSIYLCSVQQGARETQYFGPGTRLLVL.

This sequence joins TRBV5-1 and TRBJ2-7, with 8 bases identical to TRBD1. The CDR3 contains 15 residues. Germline V gives CDR1 SGHRS, CDR2 YFSETQ. The V segment lost 7 bases and the J segment 6 bases; nucleotides outside the gene matches: 15. CDR3 nucleotides: TGCGCCAGCTCTCCCCGGACAGGGCGGTTAAGCGAGCAGTACTTC. It specifies CASSPRTGRLSEQYF.